These T cell receptor beta chains were read from a single sample in a study of blood T cell repertoires in COVID-19. The data were produced by immunoSEQ multiplex PCR, yet TCRdb's version contains in-frame clones alone and is incomplete. The table includes about 190,000 clones, roughly 90% detected once. The sequenced material came from peripheral blood. These TCRs come from a man aged 50-59 years with acute or convalescent COVID-19. CDR3s include the opening cysteine and the closing phenylalanine or tryptophan. Each record gives: V gene, clone size, J gene, D gene, CDR3 protein, CDR3 DNA. D genes are given only for firm matches. Not all rows give a size; the values are once, few, many and, for expanded clones, a class.

TRBV24-1	-	TRBJ2-2	TRBD2	CATSDRLAGSGELFF	TGTGCCACCAGCGACAGACTAGCGGGAAGCGGGGAGCTGTTTTTT
TRBV7-8	-	TRBJ1-3	-	CASSLGVTGNTIYF	TGTGCCAGCAGCTTAGGAGTAACTGGAAACACCATATATTTT
TRBV5-4	-	TRBJ2-1	TRBD2	CASRLAVKDNEQFF	TGTGCCAGCAGACTAGCGGTAAAGGACAATGAGCAGTTCTTC
TRBV14	-	TRBJ1-4	-	CASSPREGEKLFF	TGTGCCAGCAGCCCCAGGGAAGGGGAAAAACTGTTTTTT
TRBV27	-	TRBJ1-4	-	CASSLRVLPGVLFF	TGTGCCAGCAGTTTGCGGGTACTCCCGGGGGTGCTGTTTTTT
TRBV2	-	TRBJ2-2	-	CASSESGQNTGELFF	TGTGCCAGCAGTGAATCAGGGCAGAACACCGGGGAGCTGTTTTTT
TRBV14	-	TRBJ1-6	TRBD1	CASSQQPTGLLHF	TGTGCCAGCAGCCAACAACCGACAGGGCTCCTCCACTTT
TRBV7-2	-	TRBJ2-2	TRBD2	CASSLEASGSTGIGELFF	TGTGCCAGCAGCTTAGAAGCTAGCGGGAGCACCGGGATCGGGGAGCTGTTTTTT
TRBV30	-	TRBJ1-1	-	CAWSVSMNTEAFF	TGTGCCTGGAGTGTGTCTATGAACACTGAAGCTTTCTTT
TRBV2	-	TRBJ1-1	TRBD1	CASSLDRGHRVGTEAFF	TGTGCCAGCAGCCTGGACAGGGGGCACAGGGTTGGGACTGAAGCTTTCTTT
TRBV5-1	-	TRBJ2-7	-	CASSQATGNYEQYF	TGCGCCAGCAGCCAGGCAACGGGGAACTACGAGCAGTACTTC
TRBV5-4	-	TRBJ1-4	-	CASSLGGHVNEKLFF	TGTGCCAGCAGCTTGGGGGGACACGTTAATGAAAAACTGTTTTTT
TRBV14	-	TRBJ2-1	-	CASSQGTGSPSYNEQFF	TGTGCCAGCAGCCAAGGCACAGGGTCCCCCTCCTACAATGAGCAGTTCTTC
TRBV3-1/TRBV3-2	-	TRBJ2-3	TRBD2	CASSQEIGTSPDTQYF	TGTGCCAGCAGCCAAGAAATCGGGACTAGCCCAGATACGCAGTATTTT
TRBV7-2	-	TRBJ1-4	-	CASSTLATGQGLLFF	TGTGCCAGCAGCACCTTGGCTACAGGTCAGGGACTACTGTTTTTT
TRBV28	few	TRBJ1-6	TRBD1	CASRGQVLTWALHF	TGTGCCAGCAGGGGACAGGTCCTCACGTGGGCCCTCCACTTT
TRBV5-4	-	TRBJ1-2	-	CASSSTSGAGGYTF	TGTGCCAGCAGCTCCACTTCAGGGGCGGGTGGCTACACCTTC
TRBV4-2	-	TRBJ2-7	-	CASSQELVAESSYEQYF	TGTGCCAGCAGCCAAGAGTTAGTAGCAGAGAGCTCCTACGAGCAGTACTTC
TRBV7-2	-	TRBJ1-3	-	CASSVDRGNTIYF	TGTGCCAGCAGCGTGGACAGAGGAAACACCATATATTTT
TRBV4-3	-	TRBJ2-5	-	CASSQDPRVRETQYF	TGCGCCAGCAGCCAAGATCCACGTGTCAGGGAGACCCAGTACTTC
TRBV6-6	-	TRBJ1-5	-	CASNSRDSNQPQHF	TGTGCCAGTAACTCGAGAGATAGCAATCAGCCCCAGCATTTT
TRBV30	-	TRBJ2-5	TRBD1	CALTPTGGRETQYF	TGTGCGCTCACCCCGACAGGGGGCCGAGAGACCCAGTACTTC
TRBV7-2	-	TRBJ1-5	-	CASSPAGRAGDQPQHF	TGTGCCAGCAGCCCAGCAGGACGGGCCGGGGATCAGCCCCAGCATTTT